This TCR beta chain was recorded in a study of response to subunit inactivated influenza vaccine. Whole-study findings and limits: Each seasonal influenza vaccination, the authors suggested, recruits few new T cells.

Trimming pared 0 bases from V and 0 bases from J, leaving 11 bases between. CDR3 length equals 16 residues. Germline V gene data show CDR1 as MGHRA and CDR2 as YSYEKL. TCRdb redid the calling of the RT-PCR reads with MiXCR, one entry per CDR3 protein. The table records roughly 650,000 distinct CDR3 sequences, approximately 14% of them present only once. As to this clonotype: Its target is unknown.

Sequences were derived from PBMCs from blood, sampled about 14 days before vaccination. The chain links TRBV4-1 to TRBJ1-1; no clear D gene. The receptor comes from a man between 45 and 60 years old who received an inactivated influenza vaccine. DNA for the CDR3: TGCGCCAGCAGCCAAGATGGAGGGAACATGAACACTGAAGCTTTCTTT. This codes for CASSQDGGNMNTEAFF.